One sample yielded the 27 T cell receptor beta chains listed below, sequenced in a study of OX40 agonist ivuxolimab in advanced cancers. Profiled with immunoSEQ multiplex PCR; TCRdb holds only in-frame clones, not every one. The repertoire includes approximately 82,000 clones, more than 75% of them detected once, and about 2% sits in the top ten. The sequenced sample was CD4+ or CD8+ T cells sorted from blood, obtained in a trial of the OX40 agonist ivuxolimab. The receptor set was obtained from an adult with an advanced solid tumor such as melanoma, head and neck, liver or kidney cancer.

This chain joins TRBV5-1 and TRBJ2-1; weak D call: TRBD1 (6 bases). This CDR3 is built from 16 residues. Germline CDR1 SGHRS, CDR2 YFSETQ. Between the trimmed V and J ends, which lost 2 bases and 0 bases, there was a span of 12 bases. In DNA form, the CDR3 reads TGCGCCAGCAGCTTTTCAACAGGGACCTCCTACAATGAGCAGTTCTTC. The encoded protein is CASSFSTGTSYNEQFF.

The chain links TRBV28 to TRBJ2-7; D perhaps matches TRBD2 (5 bases). V was shortened by 2 bases and J by 12 bases, with 17 bases between the two germline ends. The CDR3 contains 13 residues. Germline-derived CDR1 and CDR2 are MDHEN and SYDVKM. The CDR3: CASSLRPAGMLYF. DNA for the CDR3: TGTGCCAGCAGTTTACGCCCCGCCGGGATGCTGTACTTC.

This chain connects TRBV5-1 to TRBJ2-7; no firm D call. This CDR3 spans 16 amino acids. The germline V gene has CDR1 SGHRS and CDR2 YFSETQ. V lost 3 bases to trimming and J lost 3 bases, with 19 bases between them. The CDR3 sequence: CASSSASGSPIYEQYF. The CDR3 DNA is TGCGCCAGCAGCTCCGCGTCAGGATCGCCTATCTACGAGCAGTACTTC.

This chain uses TRBV28 with TRBJ2-3; 13 bases are a match to TRBD2. Germline V lookup: CDR1 MDHEN, CDR2 SYDVKM. The CDR3 sequence is 18 residues long. With V trimmed by 3 bases and J by 4 bases, 10 bases remained unmatched. The CDR3: CASSLHKLAGGPSDTQYF. The CDR3 DNA reads as TGTGCCAGCAGTTTGCACAAACTAGCGGGAGGGCCGTCAGATACGCAGTATTTT. The full variable domain, completed using reference TRBV28 and TRBJ2-3, is DVKVTQSSRYLVKRTGEKVFLECVQDMDHENMFWYRQDPGLGLRLIYFSYDVKMKEKGDIPEGYSVSREKKERFSLILESASTNQTSMYLCASSLHKLAGGPSDTQYFGPGTRLTVL.

The chain recombines TRBV4-1 with TRBJ2-5; 13 nucleotides line up with TRBD2. Germline assignment: CDR1 MGHRA and CDR2 YSYEKL. The V segment lost 1 base and the J segment 5 bases; nucleotides outside the gene matches: 10. The CDR3 length is 18 residues. CDR3 bases: TGCGCCAGCAGCCAAGGGACTAGCGGGAGCCCCCGGGGGGAGACCCAGTACTTC. Translated, it gives CASSQGTSGSPRGETQYF.

This rearrangement joins TRBV16 to TRBJ2-7, with D maybe TRBD2 (5 bases). V lost 4 bases to trimming and J lost 5 bases, with 12 bases between them. The CDR3 length is 13 residues. Germline CDR1 is KGHSY and CDR2 is FQNENV. CDR3 DNA: TGTGCCAGCAGCCCCTACTCGGGGAACGAGCAGTACTTC. The encoded protein is CASSPYSGNEQYF.

This clone showed up just a few times. The chain joins TRBV6-5 to TRBJ2-1; 7 nucleotides align to TRBD1. The germline V gene has CDR1 MNHEY and CDR2 SVGAGI. The CDR3 is made up of 15 amino acids. With V trimmed by 8 bases and J by 0 bases, 7 bases remained unmatched. The CDR3 coding sequence is TGTGCCAGCCGGAAGGGGGCGGACTCCTACAATGAGCAGTTCTTC. This codes for CASRKGADSYNEQFF.

This chain connects TRBV7-2 to TRBJ1-4; TRBD1 matches 8 bases. The CDR3 runs 14 residues. Trimming removed 5 bases from V and 6 bases from J; junction bases left unmatched: 5. Germline lookup yields CDR1 SGHTA and CDR2 FQGNSA. The chain's CDR3 is CASSRQGFDEKLFF. The CDR3 nucleotides are TGTGCCAGCAGCCGACAGGGGTTTGATGAAAAACTGTTTTTT.

This chain uses TRBV5-1 with TRBJ2-1; D is possibly TRBD2 (5 bases). Germline CDR1 SGHRS, CDR2 YFSETQ. Trimming pared 0 bases from V and 10 bases from J, leaving 23 bases between. CDR3 length equals 17 residues. The CDR3 DNA sequence: TGCGCCAGCAGCTTGGAATCGGCCACCCAATCCCCGGGAGAGCAGTTCTTC. Translation: CASSLESATQSPGEQFF.

The chain carries TRBV21-1 and TRBJ1-1; TRBD1 was called by the table and not checked on the DNA. TRBV21-1 is a known pseudogene. This CDR3 comprises 13 residues. The CDR3 region is CASTQGKPTEAFF. The CDR3 DNA reads as TGTGCCAGCACCCAGGGAAAACCCACTGAAGCTTTCTTT.

J is TRBJ2-7 and V is TRBV11-3, with 9 bases aligning to TRBD1. The trim removed 5 bases at V and 6 bases at J, leaving 8 bases unmatched. The CDR3 has 14 residues. Germline CDR1 and CDR2: SGHNT and YENEEA. The CDR3 protein is CASSVQGAMGEQYF. CDR3 nucleotide sequence: TGTGCCAGCAGCGTACAGGGGGCAATGGGCGAGCAGTACTTC. Together with reference TRBV11-3 and TRBJ2-7, the CDR3 gives the full variable domain: EAGVVQSPRYKIIEKKQPVAFWCNPISGHNTLYWYLQNLGQGPELLIRYENEEAVDDSQLPKDRFSAERLKGVDSTLKIQPAELGDSAVYLCASSVQGAMGEQYFGPGTRLTVT.

V gene TRBV7-6 combines with J gene TRBJ2-7, with D hard to call. The CDR3 loop spans 14 amino acids. V lost 5 bases, J lost 0 bases, and 11 bases lay in between. CDR1 and CDR2 (germline): SGHVS, FNYEAQ. CDR3: CASSPSRSSYEQYF. The CDR3 coding sequence is TGTGCCAGCAGCCCTTCCCGGAGCTCCTACGAGCAGTACTTC.

The CDR3 is CASSTDSSYNEQFF. The CDR3 DNA sequence: TGTGCCAGCAGTACGGATAGCTCCTACAATGAGCAGTTCTTC. The chain couples TRBV2 to TRBJ2-1, with unresolved D. Germline values: CDR1 SNHLY, CDR2 FYNNEI. V lost 5 bases and J lost 0, with 8 bases in between. The CDR3 spans 14 residues.

The chain recombines TRBV21-1 with TRBJ1-2. TRBV21-1 is a known pseudogene. The CDR3 has 12 residues. CDR3: CASSIPAYGYTF. As DNA, the CDR3 is TGTGCCAGCAGCATTCCAGCCTATGGCTACACCTTC.

The chain is built from TRBV7-2 and TRBJ2-3; 12 nucleotides match TRBD2. Per germline, CDR1 SGHTA and CDR2 FQGNSA. V shed 3 bases, J shed 4 bases, and the junction held 8 bases outside the gene matches. The CDR3 runs 17 residues. The CDR3 reads CASSFLAGGPIPDTQYF. In DNA, the CDR3 is TGTGCCAGCAGCTTTCTAGCGGGAGGGCCAATTCCAGATACGCAGTATTTT.

V and J are TRBV6-5 and TRBJ1-6; no clear D. Trimming took 0 bases from V and 7 from J, leaving 10 bases between them. The CDR3 runs 15 residues. Germline V gene sequence: CDR1 MNHEY, CDR2 SVGAGI. CDR3 in amino acids: CASSYSAALNSPLHF. The DNA for the CDR3 is TGTGCCAGCAGTTACTCAGCAGCTCTCAATTCACCCCTCCACTTT.

V and J are TRBV30 and TRBJ1-6; possibly TRBD1 for D (6 bases). From germline, CDR1 is GTSNPN and CDR2 SVGIG (reference sequence). The CDR3 has 11 amino acids. CDR3 residues: CAFDRPGSLHF. In nucleotides, the CDR3 is TGTGCGTTTGACAGGCCGGGTTCCCTCCACTTT.

CDR3 DNA sequence: TGTGCCAGCAGTGTTATGGAGATCTATGGCTACACCTTC. The encoded protein is CASSVMEIYGYTF. The chain is built from TRBV6-1 and TRBJ1-2; D is undetermined. This CDR3 comprises 13 residues. V was pared by 4 bases and J by 4 bases, with 10 bases between. Germline V gene lookup returns CDR1 MNHNS and CDR2 SASEGT.

V and J are TRBV5-4 and TRBJ2-5; 7 bases fit TRBD2. V gave up 2 bases and J gave up 4 bases; unmatched junction bases: 8. Germline V lookup: CDR1 SGHNT, CDR2 YYREEE (reference sequence). CDR3 length: 15 residues. The CDR3: CASSFHPTSRETQYF. As DNA, the CDR3 is TGTGCCAGCAGCTTCCACCCGACTAGCCGAGAGACCCAGTACTTC.

This CDR3 reads CASTNYRGGDEQYF. The CDR3 DNA follows: TGTGCCAGCACTAATTATCGGGGTGGAGACGAGCAGTACTTC. This sequence joins TRBV25-1 and TRBJ2-7; D might be TRBD2 (5 bases). Germline loops: CDR1 MGHDK, CDR2 SYGVNS. V was shortened by 7 bases and J by 5 bases, with 18 bases between the two germline ends. The CDR3 has 14 amino acids.

The CDR3 DNA sequence: TGTGCCAGCAGCTTGACACTGACAGGAGCTAATGAAAAACTGTTTTTT. It is translated as CASSLTLTGANEKLFF. The genes are TRBV5-8 and TRBJ1-4; maybe TRBD1 (6 bases). Germline lookup yields CDR1 SGHTS and CDR2 YDEGEE. V lost 1 base and J 3 bases, leaving 13 bases between the germline ends. CDR3 length equals 16 residues.

The chain employs TRBV19 and TRBJ1-2; 7 nucleotides line up with TRBD1. Germline V gives CDR1 LNHDA, CDR2 SQIVND (reference sequence). The CDR3 runs to 14 residues. V was clipped by 4 bases and J by 6 bases; unmatched bases: 8. As DNA, the CDR3 is TGTGCCAGTAGTAGGGAACAGGGGACCCATGGCTACACCTTC. Translated: CASSREQGTHGYTF. Complete variable domain (other parts from reference TRBV19 and TRBJ1-2): DGGITQSPKYLFRKEGQNVTLSCEQNLNHDAMYWYRQDPGQGLRLIYYSQIVNDFQKGDIAEGYSVSREKKESFPLTVTSAQKNPTAFYLCASSREQGTHGYTFGSGTRLTVV.

This chain uses TRBV7-2 with TRBJ1-4; D unresolved. This CDR3 region has 12 residues. The V and J ends lost 3 bases and 5 bases respectively, with 4 bases between them. Germline V gives CDR1 SGHTA, CDR2 FQGNSA. The CDR3 DNA reads TGTGCCAGCAGCTTCCCCAATGAAAAACTGTTTTTT. Translating it yields CASSFPNEKLFF.

V and J are TRBV11-2 and TRBJ2-5, with 12 bases identical to TRBD2. The CDR3 runs to 17 residues. The germline CDR1 and CDR2 sequences are SGHAT and FQNNGV. Trimming at V came to 1 base and at J to 6 bases, leaving 9 bases not matched to a gene. The CDR3 DNA reads TGTGCCAGCAGCTTAGGAAGCCTAGCGGGAGGGGGGAAGACCCAGTACTTC. This gives the protein CASSLGSLAGGGKTQYF.

On this clone itself: At the DNA level, this CDR3 is encoded by other sequences in the same sample as well. The rearrangement links TRBV9 to TRBJ2-1, with D possibly called TRBD1 or TRBD2 (6 bases each). V was cut by 0 bases and J by 2 bases, with 9 bases left in between. The CDR3 runs to 15 residues. CDR1 and CDR2 from the germline V gene are SGDLS and YYNGEE. CDR3 DNA sequence: TGTGCCAGCAGCGTAGGGAGGGGGGCCTACAATGAGCAGTTCTTC. Its translation: CASSVGRGAYNEQFF.

The genes are TRBV2 and TRBJ2-1; the D is unclear. CDR3 length: 15 amino acids. Germline CDR1 reads SNHLY; CDR2 reads FYNNEI. Trimming pared 2 bases from V and 4 bases from J, leaving 12 bases between. The CDR3 nucleotides read TGTGCCAGCAGTGAACGCCGGGCTATTTACAATGAGCAGTTCTTC. It translates to CASSERRAIYNEQFF.

V is TRBV4-1 and J is TRBJ2-2; D may be TRBD1 or TRBD2 (5 bases each). Germline CDR1 and CDR2: MGHRA and YSYEKL. This CDR3 region has 17 residues. Deletions cut 6 bases from V and 2 bases from J, with 19 bases between. CDR3 sequence: CASSSILGTQNTGELFF. CDR3 bases: TGCGCCAGCAGTTCCATCCTGGGGACCCAAAACACCGGGGAGCTGTTTTTT.